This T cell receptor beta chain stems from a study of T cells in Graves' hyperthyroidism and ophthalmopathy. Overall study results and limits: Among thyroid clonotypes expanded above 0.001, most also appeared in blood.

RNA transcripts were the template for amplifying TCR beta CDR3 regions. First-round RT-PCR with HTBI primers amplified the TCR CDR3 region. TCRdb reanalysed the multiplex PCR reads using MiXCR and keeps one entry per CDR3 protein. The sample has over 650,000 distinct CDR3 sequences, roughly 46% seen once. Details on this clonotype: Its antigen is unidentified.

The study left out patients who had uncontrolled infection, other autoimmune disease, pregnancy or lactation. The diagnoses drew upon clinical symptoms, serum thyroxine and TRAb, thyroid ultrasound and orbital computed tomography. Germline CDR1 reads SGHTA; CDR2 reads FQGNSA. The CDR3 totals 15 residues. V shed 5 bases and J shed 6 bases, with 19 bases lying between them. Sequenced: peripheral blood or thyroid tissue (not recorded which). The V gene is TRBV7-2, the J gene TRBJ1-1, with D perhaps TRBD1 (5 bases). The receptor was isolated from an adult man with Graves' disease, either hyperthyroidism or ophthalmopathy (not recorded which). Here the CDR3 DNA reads TGTGCCAGCAGCACCGCAGGGTCGGGTGGCTCTGAAGCTTTCTTT. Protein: CASSTAGSGGSEAFF. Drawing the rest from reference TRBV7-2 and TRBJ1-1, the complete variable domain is GAGVSQSPSNKVTEKGKDVELRCDPISGHTALYWYRQSLGQGLEFLIYFQGNSAPDKSGLPSDRFSAERTGGSVSTLTIQRTQQEDSAVYLCASSTAGSGGSEAFFGQGTRLTVV.